This is a list of T cell receptor beta chains from one sample in a study of STAT5B mutations in CD4+ large granular lymphocyte leukemia. The assay was immunoSEQ multiplex PCR, and TCRdb's table has in-frame clones only and misses some. Found here are some 30,000 clones, roughly 65% of them singletons; the top ten hold approximately 1.6%. Specimen: CD4+ T cells from blood buffy coats. These receptors all come from a human donor in good health. The conserved cysteine and the conserved F or W are not part of the CDR3 here. Fields, in order: clone size, J gene, D gene, V gene, CDR3 protein. The D gene is left open where the match is weak. Some rows mark clone size as missing; the rest say once, few, many or name a class of expanded clone.

size: few
J: TRBJ1-4
D: .
V: TRBV29-1
CDR3: SVFGEKLF

size: .
J: TRBJ1-1
D: .
V: TRBV5-6
CDR3: ASRQLMNTEAF

size: .
J: TRBJ2-1
D: TRBD1
V: TRBV25-1
CDR3: ASSEYRRQGDEQF

size: .
J: TRBJ2-5
D: .
V: TRBV7-9
CDR3: ASRTGGGGEETQY

size: .
J: TRBJ2-7
D: .
V: TRBV4-1
CDR3: ASSQDPLTEQY

size: .
J: TRBJ1-3
D: .
V: TRBV2
CDR3: ASSEVGYSGNTIY

size: few
J: TRBJ1-1
D: .
V: TRBV6-5
CDR3: ASSRLNTEAF

size: .
J: TRBJ2-3
D: TRBD2
V: TRBV6-1
CDR3: ASASGGAGSDTQY

size: .
J: TRBJ1-5
D: .
V: TRBV19
CDR3: ASSVQASIGPQH

size: .
J: TRBJ1-1
D: TRBD1
V: TRBV19
CDR3: ASSTRQGWTEAF

size: once
J: TRBJ1-1
D: .
V: TRBV14
CDR3: ASRPGTLNTEAF

size: .
J: TRBJ2-3
D: TRBD2
V: TRBV19
CDR3: ASSISSGGLSDTQY

size: .
J: TRBJ1-1
D: TRBD1
V: TRBV6-5
CDR3: ASKTGGASNTEAF

size: few
J: TRBJ1-1
D: TRBD1
V: TRBV10-3
CDR3: AISPGGGSGNAEAF

size: .
J: TRBJ1-3
D: TRBD1
V: TRBV5-1
CDR3: ASSPSRGQAPDTIY

size: .
J: TRBJ2-5
D: TRBD2
V: TRBV19
CDR3: ASRRGSGGRETQY

size: .
J: TRBJ2-7
D: TRBD1
V: TRBV7-2
CDR3: ASSPKTGGHEQY

size: .
J: TRBJ1-1
D: .
V: TRBV7-3
CDR3: ASSSSLGGTEAF

size: few
J: TRBJ1-1
D: TRBD1
V: TRBV5-5
CDR3: ASSAWRQGSEAF

size: few
J: TRBJ1-6
D: .
V: TRBV19
CDR3: ASSIVGVDSPLH

size: .
J: TRBJ2-5
D: .
V: TRBV4-1
CDR3: ASSQVGQETQY

size: once
J: TRBJ1-3
D: TRBD1
V: TRBV7-9
CDR3: ASSSATGYGNTIY

size: .
J: TRBJ2-1
D: .
V: TRBV7-2
CDR3: ASSPGTYNEQF

size: .
J: TRBJ1-1
D: .
V: TRBV9
CDR3: ASSVVSTVNTEAF

size: .
J: TRBJ2-5
D: .
V: TRBV10-3
CDR3: AISNPYRDKYD

size: .
J: TRBJ2-7
D: .
V: TRBV19
CDR3: ASSMSAGSREQY

size: .
J: TRBJ1-1
D: TRBD1
V: TRBV9
CDR3: ASSGQGNTEAF

size: medium-sized
J: TRBJ1-1
D: .
V: TRBV29-1
CDR3: SHPGAVGTEAF

size: .
J: TRBJ1-1
D: TRBD1
V: TRBV19
CDR3: ASTRDRGQSEAF

size: .
J: TRBJ2-1
D: TRBD1
V: TRBV10-2
CDR3: ATISRDRAYNEQF

size: .
J: TRBJ2-5
D: TRBD1
V: TRBV6-5
CDR3: ASSYGTVQETRY

size: .
J: TRBJ2-6
D: .
V: TRBV7-9
CDR3: ASSTQLSGANVLT

size: .
J: TRBJ2-4
D: .
V: TRBV2
CDR3: ASLGWGLAKNIQY

size: few
J: TRBJ1-1
D: .
V: TRBV29-1
CDR3: SVRTENTEAF

size: .
J: TRBJ2-1
D: .
V: TRBV7-2
CDR3: ASTVRSGPSSYNEQF

size: few
J: TRBJ1-2
D: TRBD1
V: TRBV18
CDR3: ASSLGTDYGYT

size: .
J: TRBJ1-1
D: .
V: TRBV7-9
CDR3: ASSLVDTEAF

size: few
J: TRBJ1-3
D: .
V: TRBV7-9
CDR3: ASSLAAGNTIY

size: few
J: TRBJ1-2
D: .
V: TRBV14
CDR3: ASSQGPGEDGYT

size: .
J: TRBJ1-4
D: TRBD1
V: TRBV5-5
CDR3: ASSLRQFWDSANEKLF

size: .
J: TRBJ1-3
D: .
V: TRBV11-2
CDR3: ASSYAAGPAGNTIY

size: .
J: TRBJ2-5
D: .
V: TRBV5-1
CDR3: ASSGQETQY

size: .
J: TRBJ1-5
D: .
V: TRBV19
CDR3: ASSYRSASSNQPQH

size: .
J: TRBJ1-6
D: .
V: TRBV11-3
CDR3: ASSPPGRENSPLH

size: .
J: TRBJ1-2
D: .
V: TRBV7-9
CDR3: ASSLDAAVSYGYT

size: .
J: TRBJ1-2
D: .
V: TRBV6-5
CDR3: ASRRGNWGYGYT

size: .
J: TRBJ2-5
D: .
V: TRBV6-5
CDR3: ASSYSMSAETQY

size: .
J: TRBJ2-1
D: .
V: TRBV7-2
CDR3: ASSSLTRPKNNEQF

size: .
J: TRBJ1-2
D: .
V: TRBV6-5
CDR3: ASSYRGTGGLGYT

size: .
J: TRBJ2-1
D: TRBD1
V: TRBV6-6
CDR3: ASSPTGNLNNEQF

size: .
J: TRBJ2-2
D: TRBD1
V: TRBV5-4
CDR3: ASSLSGGTTGELF

size: few
J: TRBJ1-1
D: .
V: TRBV2
CDR3: ASSAQQFTEAF

size: few
J: TRBJ1-5
D: TRBD1
V: TRBV19
CDR3: AIGGTGGIQPQH